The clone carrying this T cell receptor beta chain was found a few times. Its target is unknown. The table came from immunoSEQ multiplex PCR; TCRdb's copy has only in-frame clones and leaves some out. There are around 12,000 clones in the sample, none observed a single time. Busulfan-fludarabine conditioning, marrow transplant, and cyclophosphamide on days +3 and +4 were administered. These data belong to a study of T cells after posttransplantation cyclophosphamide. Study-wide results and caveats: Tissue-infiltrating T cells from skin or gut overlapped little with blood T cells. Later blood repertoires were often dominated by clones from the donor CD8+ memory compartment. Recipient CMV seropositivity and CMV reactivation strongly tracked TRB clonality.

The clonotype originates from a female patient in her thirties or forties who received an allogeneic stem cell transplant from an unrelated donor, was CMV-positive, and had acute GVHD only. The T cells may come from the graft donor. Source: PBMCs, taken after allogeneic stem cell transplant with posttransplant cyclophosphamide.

The DNA of the CDR3 is TGTGCCAGCAGTTTGACGGGTGTCTCTGGAAACACCATATATTTT. It codes for CASSLTGVSGNTIYF. The J gene is TRBJ1-3, the V gene TRBV28; D is unresolved. CDR1 is MDHEN and CDR2 is SYDVKM in the germline V gene. This CDR3 comprises 15 residues. V was trimmed by 3 bases and J by 0 bases, leaving 9 bases between them.